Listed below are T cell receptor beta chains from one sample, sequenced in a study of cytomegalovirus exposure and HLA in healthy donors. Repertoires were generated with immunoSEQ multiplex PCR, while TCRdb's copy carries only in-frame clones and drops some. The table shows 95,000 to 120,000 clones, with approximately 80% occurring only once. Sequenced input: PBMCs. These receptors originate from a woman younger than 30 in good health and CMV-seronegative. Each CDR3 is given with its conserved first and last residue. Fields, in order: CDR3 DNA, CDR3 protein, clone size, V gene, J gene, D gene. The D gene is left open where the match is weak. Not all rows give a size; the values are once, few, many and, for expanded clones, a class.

TGTGCCAGCAGTGCGGACAGGGGACGGGGCGGCTACACCTTC	CASSADRGRGGYTF	-	TRBV2	TRBJ1-2	TRBD1
TGTGCCAGCAGACTCCGACTAGCGGGAGCCGAGACCCAGTACTTC	CASRLRLAGAETQYF	-	TRBV27	TRBJ2-5	TRBD2
TGTGCCAGCAGCCGCTGGACGACGGGGAGTGAAGCTTTCTTT	CASSRWTTGSEAFF	few	TRBV5-5	TRBJ1-1	-
TGTGCCAGCAGCTCCCAGGTTCTCGGGGCCAACGTCCTGACTTTC	CASSSQVLGANVLTF	-	TRBV14	TRBJ2-6	-
TGCGCCAGCAGCCCGCTACCTAGCGGGGGGGCGGACGGGGAGCTGTTTTTT	CASSPLPSGGADGELFF	-	TRBV5-1	TRBJ2-2	TRBD2
TGTGCCAGCAGCTTTGACATTTATGGCTACACCTTC	CASSFDIYGYTF	-	TRBV7-9	TRBJ1-2	-
TGCGCCAGCAGCCAACTCATATACTCCGGGACAAATGATGAGGCCCAGTACTTC	CASSQLIYSGTNDEAQYF	-	TRBV4-1	TRBJ2-5	-
TGTGCCAGCAGCACAATGATAAGCTCCTATAATTCACCCCTCCACTTT	CASSTMISSYNSPLHF	-	TRBV28	TRBJ1-6	-
TGTGCCAGCAGGGCTACTGAAGCTTTCTTT	CASRATEAFF	-	TRBV25-1	TRBJ1-1	-
TGTGCCAGCAGTTTATATGGTCAGTATAGCAATCAGCCCCAGCATTTT	CASSLYGQYSNQPQHF	-	TRBV28	TRBJ1-5	-
TGTGCCAGCAGCTCCGCAAACAGTAATCAGCCCCAGCATTTT	CASSSANSNQPQHF	-	TRBV7-2	TRBJ1-5	-
TGTGCCACCAGCAGAGATAGGCGGCAGTTTGAGACCCAGTACTTC	CATSRDRRQFETQYF	-	TRBV15	TRBJ2-5	-
TGTGCCAGCAGTTACGCGGACAGAATTTCCGGGGAGCTGTTTTTT	CASSYADRISGELFF	-	TRBV6-5	TRBJ2-2	-
TGTGCCAGCAGCTCAGGGACAGGGATGGACGCTGGAAACACCATATATTTT	CASSSGTGMDAGNTIYF	-	TRBV7-9	TRBJ1-3	TRBD1
TGTGCCAGCAGCCTAAGACAGGGACTCAACTATGGCTACACCTTC	CASSLRQGLNYGYTF	-	TRBV13	TRBJ1-2	TRBD1
TGTGCCAGCGGGACTAGCGGGAGGGCCTACAATGAGCAGTTCTTC	CASGTSGRAYNEQFF	-	TRBV28	TRBJ2-1	TRBD2
TGTGCCAGCAGCTATGGACAGGGGCCGCCAACTAATGAAAAACTGTTTTTT	CASSYGQGPPTNEKLFF	-	TRBV11-2	TRBJ1-4	TRBD1
TGTGCCAGCAGCTTAGCGGCACCGATGGAGGAGACCCAGTACTTC	CASSLAAPMEETQYF	-	TRBV7-8	TRBJ2-5	-
TGTGCCAGCAGTTATGACAGGGGGCTCCAAGGCTACACCTTC	CASSYDRGLQGYTF	-	TRBV6-5	TRBJ1-2	TRBD1
TGTGCCAGCAGTGAAATGTCGGGCAATCAGCCCCAGCATTTT	CASSEMSGNQPQHF	-	TRBV6-1	TRBJ1-5	-
TGCGCCAGCAGCGTTTGGGAGCGGGAGAGTCCGCGAGGCAATGAGCAGTTCTTC	CASSVWERESPRGNEQFF	-	TRBV23-1	TRBJ2-1	TRBD2
TGCAGCGTTTCTGGGACAGCCAAGAACACTGAAGCTTTCTTT	CSVSGTAKNTEAFF	-	TRBV29-1	TRBJ1-1	TRBD1
TGTGCCAGCAGCAAGGGGGGACTAGCGGGAGTCCCAGAGACCCAGTACTTC	CASSKGGLAGVPETQYF	-	TRBV5-6	TRBJ2-5	TRBD2
TGTGCCAGCAGCTACCTAGCGGGGAGCACAGATACGCAGTATTTT	CASSYLAGSTDTQYF	once	TRBV7-2	TRBJ2-3	TRBD2
TGTGCCAGCACCCGGCGGGAGAACGACGAGCAGTACTTC	CASTRRENDEQYF	few	TRBV7-9	TRBJ2-7	TRBD2
TGTGCCAGCAGCTTAAGTCCGGGGGCCCAGCATTTT	CASSLSPGAQHF	-	TRBV7-2	TRBJ1-5	-
TGTGCCACCGACAGGGGGTGGTGGGACTATGGCTACACCTTC	CATDRGWWDYGYTF	-	TRBV2	TRBJ1-2	TRBD1
TGCGCCAGCAGTGAGTCGATACGTCGCCCATACGGGGGGCGAAACACCGGGGAGCTGTTTTTT	CASSESIRRPYGGRNTGELFF	-	TRBV10-1	TRBJ2-2	-
TGTGCCTGGTCAGCGGGAGCGGGGGGGCTGACCGGGGAGCTGTTTTTT	CAWSAGAGGLTGELFF	-	TRBV30	TRBJ2-2	TRBD2
TGCGCCAGCAGCCAGGTCTCCGGGACAGAGTATGGCTACACCTTC	CASSQVSGTEYGYTF	few	TRBV4-1	TRBJ1-2	TRBD1
TGTGCCAGCGGGGCCAGGGGAACCTACGAGCAGTACTTC	CASGARGTYEQYF	-	TRBV6-1	TRBJ2-7	-
TGTGCCAGTAACCGGGACAGGGGAGTAACCGGGGAGCTGTTTTTT	CASNRDRGVTGELFF	-	TRBV28	TRBJ2-2	TRBD1
TGTGCCAGCAGTCTGTCCGGGACAGCCTCCTACGAGCAGTACTTC	CASSLSGTASYEQYF	-	TRBV6-6	TRBJ2-7	TRBD1
TGCGCCAGCAGCCAGTTTTTTACAGGGTCTAACTATGGCTACACCTTC	CASSQFFTGSNYGYTF	-	TRBV4-1	TRBJ1-2	-
TGTGCCAGCAGCTTCGGCAGGGATGCCGACACCATATATTTT	CASSFGRDADTIYF	-	TRBV5-6	TRBJ1-3	-
TGTGCCAGCAGCGCGCGAGGGACAGGGGGCTCCAAAAACATTCAGTACTTC	CASSARGTGGSKNIQYF	-	TRBV11-3	TRBJ2-4	TRBD1
TGTGCCAGCAGCTCCCTAAAATACGAGCAGTACTTC	CASSSLKYEQYF	once	TRBV7-9	TRBJ2-7	-
TGTGCCAGCTCATCGATGGACAGGGGCACTGGAAACACCATATATTTT	CASSSMDRGTGNTIYF	-	TRBV18	TRBJ1-3	TRBD1
TGTGCCAGCAGCTTGGGGGCAGGGGGCAAAGAGACCCAGTACTTC	CASSLGAGGKETQYF	once	TRBV5-4	TRBJ2-5	TRBD1
TGTGCCAGTACAGGGAGCAATCAGCCCCAGCATTTT	CASTGSNQPQHF	-	TRBV28	TRBJ1-5	-
TGTGCCAGCAGTTTATGGGAGTCGGGGACCGGGGAGCTGTTTTTT	CASSLWESGTGELFF	-	TRBV28	TRBJ2-2	-
TGTGCCAGCAGCTTAGGCGGGATCTCCTACGAGCAGTACTTC	CASSLGGISYEQYF	-	TRBV7-2	TRBJ2-7	-
TGTGCCACAACGGGGGGGCCGAGCTCCTACAATGAGCAGTTCTTC	CATTGGPSSYNEQFF	-	TRBV30	TRBJ2-1	TRBD2
TGCGCCAGCAGCCGGCGGGACAGGGGGTTGAACACTGAAGCTTTCTTT	CASSRRDRGLNTEAFF	-	TRBV4-3	TRBJ1-1	TRBD1
TGTGCCAGCACCCAAGTAGGGGCGGCGAACACTGAAGCTTTCTTT	CASTQVGAANTEAFF	many	TRBV7-9	TRBJ1-1	-
TGTGCCAGCAGCTTAGCACAGGGGGCCAACTATGGCTACACCTTC	CASSLAQGANYGYTF	-	TRBV7-8	TRBJ1-2	TRBD1
TGTGCCAGCAGTAGGTCACAGGGACACAATCAGCCCCAGCATTTT	CASSRSQGHNQPQHF	-	TRBV27	TRBJ1-5	-
TGTGCCAGCAGTTTATCGAGTTTGGAGAATCCCCAGCATTTT	CASSLSSLENPQHF	-	TRBV28	TRBJ1-5	-
TGCGCCAGCAGCCAAGGGCGGAACATTCAGTACTTC	CASSQGRNIQYF	-	TRBV4-1	TRBJ2-4	-
TGCGCCAGCAGCCAAGTATCGGGGAAAGAGACCCAGTACTTC	CASSQVSGKETQYF	-	TRBV4-1	TRBJ2-5	-
TGTGCCAGCAGTCCACCGACAGGTCTGTCCTACGAGCAGTACTTC	CASSPPTGLSYEQYF	-	TRBV6-6	TRBJ2-7	-
TGTGCCAGCAGCTTTTCCCACGGACTAGCGGAGAGCTCCTACGAGCAGTACTTC	CASSFSHGLAESSYEQYF	-	TRBV11-2	TRBJ2-7	TRBD2
TGCAGCGTTGATCGGGGGGCGGACTATGGCTACACCTTC	CSVDRGADYGYTF	-	TRBV29-1	TRBJ1-2	-
TGTGCCAGCAGGTCCCACAGGACGGGTGAAGCTTTCTTT	CASRSHRTGEAFF	-	TRBV6-5	TRBJ1-1	-
TGTGCCAGCAGTGATGCGTCCAGGGTGGAGACCCAGTACTTC	CASSDASRVETQYF	-	TRBV2	TRBJ2-5	-
TGTGCCAGCAGTGACTTGGAGGGTGATACGCAGTATTTT	CASSDLEGDTQYF	-	TRBV6-4	TRBJ2-3	-
TGCGCCAGCAGCCAAAAGACAGGGGAACACGAGCAGTACTTC	CASSQKTGEHEQYF	-	TRBV4-1	TRBJ2-7	TRBD1
TGTGCCAGCTCCCCTGGGACAGGGCCTGGAAACACCATATATTTT	CASSPGTGPGNTIYF	-	TRBV18	TRBJ1-3	TRBD1
TGCAGCGTTGGTGAGGGGGCTTCTGGCTACACCTTC	CSVGEGASGYTF	-	TRBV29-1	TRBJ1-2	TRBD1